Listed below are T cell receptor beta chains from one sample, sequenced in a study of cytomegalovirus exposure and HLA in healthy donors. Libraries were prepared by immunoSEQ multiplex PCR; TCRdb keeps only in-frame clonotypes and omits some of them. The sample consists of 180,000 or so clones, around 78% of them appearing once. The sequenced material came from PBMCs. These receptors all come from a female donor in good health and CMV-seronegative. Both conserved end residues are trimmed from each CDR3. Rows may omit the clone size; those that give it use once, few, many or a size class.

abundance	v_gene	CDR3aa
NA	TRBV19	ASSMSYSNQPQH
NA	TRBV5-1	ASSEGQQSSGNTIY
NA	TRBV27	ASGGGNLNQPQH
once	TRBV5-4	ASSGRDRGSYEQY
NA	TRBV27	ASTGTGVAGYT
NA	TRBV7-8	ASSTSRWTNEKLF
once	TRBV7-2	ASSLRLAGTNTGELF
NA	TRBV5-4	ASSASGGRNEQF
NA	TRBV5-1	ASSSQPDRGRRETGELF
NA	TRBV4-3	ASSQELRNIQY
few	TRBV30	ASPRWQGKSGYT
NA	TRBV18	ASSLDRVSEQF
NA	TRBV7-2	ASSLVRGGGQETQY
NA	TRBV9	ASSLSTSSLGEQY
NA	TRBV10-3	AISEQGSNYGYT
NA	TRBV12-5	ASGRERSAEAF
NA	TRBV19	ASSIAGAAYNEQF
few	TRBV11-2	ASSLDGNYGYT
NA	TRBV10-3	AIRDPGQPTITDTQY
NA	TRBV5-6	ASSRSYEQY
NA	TRBV9	ASSLRDRGSYEQY
NA	TRBV11-2	ASSLDQGLVYT
NA	TRBV5-1	ASSLDRSAEQY
once	TRBV19	ASAEQGYQPQH
NA	TRBV23-1	ASSQFIAEIAISGNTIY
NA	TRBV5-6	ASRGVLDTEAF
NA	TRBV7-2	ASSLGLAKSTDTQY
NA	TRBV4-3	ASSQGGGGEGYGYT
few	TRBV2	ASSEGLARLQTEAF
NA	TRBV5-6	ASSSPQINSQY
NA	TRBV5-4	ASSFPGQGAYEQY
NA	TRBV5-8	ASSFGTSGVYNEQF
NA	TRBV7-7	ASSPTDTGRAANEQF
NA	TRBV10-3	AISEAGTNYGYT
NA	TRBV4-3	ASSQDRRTGNGYT
once	TRBV6-6	ASRTGQGEGYIQY
NA	TRBV7-2	ASSSSPYQETQY
NA	TRBV27	ASSLSRGAGYEQY
once	TRBV7-3	ATQDEQY
NA	TRBV19	ASKSSGRAIDTQY
once	TRBV7-8	ASSSQQGMMLF
NA	TRBV11-3	ASSLTGTVQYNEQF
NA	TRBV10-3	AVPGQGNGYT
NA	TRBV7-6	ASSSRQGTKNIQY
NA	TRBV5-1	ASSLGQGYYNEQF
NA	TRBV25-1	ASSAPGLLKVGYT
NA	TRBV5-1	ASGPGWGQHYEQY
once	TRBV4-1	ASSQVGTGSSEKLF
NA	TRBV28	ASSLRGTAPKNIQY
NA	TRBV7-3	ASRTTGQGWSEQF
few	TRBV5-4	ASSREGSLEAF
NA	TRBV7-2	ASSLDRGPHNEQF
few	TRBV6-5	ASRGGPPGELF
NA	TRBV27	ASRGSSTDTQY
NA	TRBV4-2	ASSQERTSSSYNEQF
NA	TRBV6-5	ATTVNTEAF
NA	TRBV9	ASSATPGQRYGYT